This TCR beta chain is drawn from a study of spatial heterogeneity in lung cancer. The overall study: The study consistently detected more beta-chain than alpha-chain sequences.

Time point denoted: sample taken at primary tumor resection. The input material, whole RNA from tumor, nontumor lung or frozen PBMC, was sequenced unsorted. The donor group consisted of approximately 77 patients who had untreated, early-stage non-small cell lung cancer. Single TCR cDNA molecules each had their own unique molecular identifier. Via MiXCR, TCRdb re-called the 5' RACE reads, giving one row per CDR3 protein. The sample consists of about 10,000 distinct CDR3 sequences, roughly 5.5% of them appearing once. This CDR3 is 15 amino acids long. V lost 2 bases and J lost 4, with 11 bases in between. CDR1 is ENHRY, CDR2 SYGVKD, per germline. This clonotype was counted at least ten times. What it binds is not known. Regarding the study as a whole: Blood contained ubiquitous expanded tumor TCRs more at resection than at follow-up.

The input for sequencing was PBMCs, taken at surgery. The source of this sequence is a male donor with early-stage non-small cell lung cancer. The chain has TRBV10-3 and TRBJ1-4; a weak D match, TRBD1 (6 bases). The CDR3 spells CAISEMDSINEKLFF. DNA for the CDR3: TGTGCCATCAGTGAGATGGACAGTATTAATGAAAAACTGTTTTTT.